The clone carrying this T cell receptor (beta chain) was seen a few times. Antigen specificity is unknown. In germline, CDR1 is LGHDT, CDR2 YNNKEL (reference sequence). The CDR3 sequence is 16 residues long. V gave up 4 bases and J gave up 7 bases; unmatched junction bases: 12. Two oligonucleotides, mixed equimolar, formed the beta constant-region primer covering TRBC1 and TRBC2. TCRdb ran MiXCR on the UMI-ligation and nested PCR reads and lists one entry per CDR3 protein. The repertoire holds about 85,000 distinct CDR3 sequences, with about 12% as singletons. This sample was taken from a study of naive and memory T cell subsets. Separate alpha and beta amplification began at the second PCR step. Points from the study as a whole: Over 85% of naive TCR sequences appeared only once, unlike memory subsets.

Input material: central memory CD4+ T cells from blood. The V call is TRBV3-1, the J call TRBJ1-4; 7 positions match TRBD1. This sequence originates from a human donor in good health. DNA of the CDR3: TGTGCCAGCAGCCCCCAGGGGTGGCAGGGGGGTGAAAAACTGTTTTTT. Amino acid sequence: CASSPQGWQGGEKLFF.